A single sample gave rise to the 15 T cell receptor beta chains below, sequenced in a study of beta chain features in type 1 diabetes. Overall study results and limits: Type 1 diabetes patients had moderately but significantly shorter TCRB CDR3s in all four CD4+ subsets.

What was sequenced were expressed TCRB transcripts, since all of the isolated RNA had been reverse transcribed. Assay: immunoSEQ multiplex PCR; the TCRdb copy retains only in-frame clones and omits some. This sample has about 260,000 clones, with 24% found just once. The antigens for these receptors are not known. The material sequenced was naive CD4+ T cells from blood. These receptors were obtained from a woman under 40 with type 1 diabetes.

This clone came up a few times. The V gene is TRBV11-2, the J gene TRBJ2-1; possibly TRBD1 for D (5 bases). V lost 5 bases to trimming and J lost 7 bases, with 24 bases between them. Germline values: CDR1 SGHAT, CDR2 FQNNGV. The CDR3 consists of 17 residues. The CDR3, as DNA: TGTGCCAGCAGCCCGAGCCCCCAGGGCTGGGATGAGAATGAGCAGTTCTTC. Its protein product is CASSPSPQGWDENEQFF.

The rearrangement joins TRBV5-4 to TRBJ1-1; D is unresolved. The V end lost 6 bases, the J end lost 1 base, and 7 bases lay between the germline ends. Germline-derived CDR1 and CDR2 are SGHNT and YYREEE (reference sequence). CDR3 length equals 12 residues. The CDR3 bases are TGTGCCAGCATCAGAGGGAACACTGAAGCTTTCTTT. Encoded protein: CASIRGNTEAFF.

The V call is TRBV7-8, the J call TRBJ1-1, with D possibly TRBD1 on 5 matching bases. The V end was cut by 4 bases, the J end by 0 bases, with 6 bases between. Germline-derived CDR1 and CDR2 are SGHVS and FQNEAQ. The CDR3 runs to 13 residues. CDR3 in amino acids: CASSSTVNTEAFF. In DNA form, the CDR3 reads TGTGCCAGCAGCTCGACAGTGAACACTGAAGCTTTCTTT.

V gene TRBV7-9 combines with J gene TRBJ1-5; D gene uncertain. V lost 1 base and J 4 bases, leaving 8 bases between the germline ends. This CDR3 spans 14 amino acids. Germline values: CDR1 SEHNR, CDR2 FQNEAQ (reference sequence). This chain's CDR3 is CASSLVGDNQPQHF. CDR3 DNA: TGTGCCAGCAGCTTAGTAGGAGATAATCAGCCCCAGCATTTT.

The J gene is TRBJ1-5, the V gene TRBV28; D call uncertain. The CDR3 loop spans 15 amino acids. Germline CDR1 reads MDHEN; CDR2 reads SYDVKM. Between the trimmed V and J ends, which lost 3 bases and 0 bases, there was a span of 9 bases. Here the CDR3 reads CASSFRGNSNQPQHF. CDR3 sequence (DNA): TGTGCCAGCAGTTTTCGGGGAAATAGCAATCAGCCCCAGCATTTT.

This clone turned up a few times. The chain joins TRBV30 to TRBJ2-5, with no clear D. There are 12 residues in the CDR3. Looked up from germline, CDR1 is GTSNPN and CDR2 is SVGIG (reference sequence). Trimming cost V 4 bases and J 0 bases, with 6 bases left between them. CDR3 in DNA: TGTGCCTGGACGCGGTACCAAGAGACCCAGTACTTC. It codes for CAWTRYQETQYF.

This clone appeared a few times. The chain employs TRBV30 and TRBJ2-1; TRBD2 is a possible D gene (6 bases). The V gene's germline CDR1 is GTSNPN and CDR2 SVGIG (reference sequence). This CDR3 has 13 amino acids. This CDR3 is CAIGVAVYNEQFF. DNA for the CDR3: TGTGCAATCGGAGTAGCGGTATACAATGAGCAGTTCTTC.

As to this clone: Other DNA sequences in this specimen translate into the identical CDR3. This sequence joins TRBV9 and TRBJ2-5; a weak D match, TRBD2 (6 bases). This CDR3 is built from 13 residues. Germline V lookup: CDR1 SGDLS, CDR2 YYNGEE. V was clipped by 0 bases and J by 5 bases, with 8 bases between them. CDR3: CASSVAGEETQYF. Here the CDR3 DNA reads TGTGCCAGCAGCGTAGCGGGAGAGGAGACCCAGTACTTC.

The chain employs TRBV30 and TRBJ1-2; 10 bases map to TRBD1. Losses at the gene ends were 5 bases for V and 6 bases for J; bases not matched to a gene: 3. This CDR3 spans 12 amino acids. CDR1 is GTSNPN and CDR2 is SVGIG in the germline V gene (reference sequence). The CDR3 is CAWDRGRNGYTF. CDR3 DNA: TGTGCCTGGGACAGGGGGCGTAATGGCTACACCTTC.

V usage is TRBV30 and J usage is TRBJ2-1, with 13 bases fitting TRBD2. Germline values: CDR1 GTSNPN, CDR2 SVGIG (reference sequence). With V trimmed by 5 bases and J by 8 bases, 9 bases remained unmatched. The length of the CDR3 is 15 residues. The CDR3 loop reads CAWDEGTSGKYEQFF. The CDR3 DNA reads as TGTGCCTGGGATGAGGGGACTAGCGGGAAATATGAGCAGTTCTTC.

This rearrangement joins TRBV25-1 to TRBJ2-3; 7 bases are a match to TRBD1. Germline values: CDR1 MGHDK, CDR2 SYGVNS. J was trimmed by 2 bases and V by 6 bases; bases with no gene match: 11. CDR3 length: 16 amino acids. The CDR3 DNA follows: TGTGCCAGCAGCTCGCCCGACAGGGTTATCACAGATACGCAGTATTTT. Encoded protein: CASSSPDRVITDTQYF.

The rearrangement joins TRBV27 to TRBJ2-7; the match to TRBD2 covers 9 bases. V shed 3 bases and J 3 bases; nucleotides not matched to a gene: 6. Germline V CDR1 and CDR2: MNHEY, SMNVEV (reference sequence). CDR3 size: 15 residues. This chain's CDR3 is CASSFLTSGLYEQYF. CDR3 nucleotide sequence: TGTGCCAGCAGTTTTCTCACTAGCGGGCTCTACGAGCAGTACTTC.

The CDR3 sequence is CASNLRRGDEQFF. DNA of the CDR3: TGTGCCAGCAACCTTCGACGCGGGGATGAGCAGTTCTTC. This chain links TRBV6-6 with TRBJ2-1; tentatively, D is TRBD2 (6 bases). CDR3 length equals 13 residues. Trimming shortened V by 7 bases and J by 8 bases, and 15 bases separated the two germline ends. Germline loops: CDR1 MNHNY, CDR2 SVGAGI (reference sequence).

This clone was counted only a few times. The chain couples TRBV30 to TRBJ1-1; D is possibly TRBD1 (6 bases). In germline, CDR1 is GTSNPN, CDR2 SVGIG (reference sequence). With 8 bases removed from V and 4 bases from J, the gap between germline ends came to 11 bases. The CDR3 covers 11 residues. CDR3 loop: CARQDSTEAFF. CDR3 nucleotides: TGTGCCAGACAGGATTCCACTGAAGCTTTCTTT.

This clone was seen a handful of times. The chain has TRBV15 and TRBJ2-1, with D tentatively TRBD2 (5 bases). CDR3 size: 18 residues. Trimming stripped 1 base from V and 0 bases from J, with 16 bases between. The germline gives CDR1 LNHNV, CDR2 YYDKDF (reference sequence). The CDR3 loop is CATSRGPGGRGSYNEQFF. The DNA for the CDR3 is TGTGCCACCAGCAGAGGACCCGGTGGGAGAGGCTCCTACAATGAGCAGTTCTTC.